These T cell receptor beta chains were read from a single sample in a study of Graves' ophthalmopathy and Graves' hyperthyroidism. TCRdb re-called the multiplex PCR reads with MiXCR, one entry per CDR3 protein. Of about 640,000 distinct CDR3 sequences in the sample, more than 40% are singletons; the top ten hold under 3.5%. The sequenced sample consisted of peripheral blood. The source is an adult man with Graves' ophthalmopathy. Each CDR3 is given with its conserved first and last residue. D genes are given only for firm matches. Size tells how often a clone was seen (once, few, many) or the class of an expanded clone, and some rows leave it out.

TRBV29-1,13,-,many,TRBJ2-7,TGCAGCGTTGGGGTGGGTAGCTCCTACGAGCAGTACTTC,CSVGVGSSYEQYF
TRBV5-1,14,-,few,TRBJ2-7,TGCGCCAGCAGCCTTGGGGCAGCGACCTACGAGCAGTACTTC,CASSLGAATYEQYF
TRBV10-3,16,TRBD1,few,TRBJ1-5,TGTGCCAGCAGTTTATTCGGGACAGGGGCAAGTCAGCCCCAGCATTTT,CASSLFGTGASQPQHF
TRBV25-1,16,TRBD2,-,TRBJ2-2,TGTGCCAGCAGTGAATATGGACTAGTCCACACCGGGGAGCTGTTTTTT,CASSEYGLVHTGELFF
TRBV25-1,16,TRBD1,-,TRBJ2-2,TGTGCCAGCCAAGAGTCCGGGACAGGGGGCTACGGGAAGCTGTTTTTT,CASQESGTGGYGKLFF
TRBV29-1,13,-,many,TRBJ1-1,TGCAGCGTTTCAGTTTCGCGGGGGACTGAAGCTTTCTTT,CSVSVSRGTEAFF
TRBV10-3,17,TRBD1,many,TRBJ1-1,TGTGCCATCAGTAAGCCACGTAGGGGCAGGGGGGACACTGAAGCTTTCTTT,CAISKPRRGRGDTEAFF
TRBV9,13,-,many,TRBJ1-5,TGTGCCAGCAGCCCGACACTTAATCAGCCCCAGCATTTT,CASSPTLNQPQHF
TRBV5-1,16,-,few,TRBJ2-7,TGCGCCAGCAGCTTGGGATCCCGTACTCTTGTCTACGAGCAGTACTTC,CASSLGSRTLVYEQYF
TRBV9,15,-,-,TRBJ2-6,TGTGCCAGCAGTCCAGGGTACTCTGGGGCCAACGTCCTGACTTTC,CASSPGYSGANVLTF
TRBV19,15,-,many,TRBJ1-2,TGTGCCAGTAGCGGGACCCAGGCAGGTAGCTATGGCTACACCTTC,CASSGTQAGSYGYTF
TRBV14,15,-,-,TRBJ1-1,TGTGCCAGCAGCCTCCTAGGGGGGATGGACACTGAAGCTTTCTTT,CASSLLGGMDTEAFF
TRBV2,16,TRBD1,-,TRBJ1-5,TGTGCCAGCAGCCCTAGGGGGCCCTTCGGCAATCAGCCCCAGCATTTT,CASSPRGPFGNQPQHF
TRBV2,14,-,many,TRBJ1-4,TGTGCCAGCGGCCCCGGGTTGACTAATGAAAAACTGTTTTTT,CASGPGLTNEKLFF
TRBV10-3,20,TRBD1,-,TRBJ2-2,TGTGCCAGCAGGCACCGTACCGGGACAGGGGGCGCAAAAGGCACCGGGGAGCTGTTTTTT,CASRHRTGTGGAKGTGELFF
TRBV13,17,TRBD2,few,TRBJ2-2,TGTGCCAGCAGCTCAGTCAGTAGCGGGAGGACCGCCGGGGAGCTGTTTTTT,CASSSVSSGRTAGELFF
TRBV15,14,-,-,TRBJ2-7,TGTGCCACCAGCAGGGCAGAGGGGACCTACGAGCAGTACTTC,CATSRAEGTYEQYF
TRBV7-9,13,TRBD1,-,TRBJ1-1,TGTGCCAGCAGCCGGACAGGGAGCGCTGAAGCTTTCTTT,CASSRTGSAEAFF
TRBV7-9,16,TRBD1,few,TRBJ1-2,TGTGCCAGCAGCCAAGAGGGGGCCCAGGGATACTATGGCTACACCTTC,CASSQEGAQGYYGYTF
TRBV25-1,12,-,-,TRBJ1-2,TGTGCCAGCAGTCGGGGGCAGAGTGGCTACACCTTC,CASSRGQSGYTF
TRBV24-1,13,-,-,TRBJ2-1,TGTGCCACCGCCCGCGGGGACGTGAATGAGCAGTTCTTC,CATARGDVNEQFF
TRBV7-2,14,-,many,TRBJ2-7,TGTGCCAGCAGCGCCACTAGCTGGGTCTACGAGCAGTACTTC,CASSATSWVYEQYF
TRBV24-1,16,TRBD2,-,TRBJ2-3,TGTGCCACCAGTGATTCCGGTAGCGGGAGCTGGGATACGCAGTATTTT,CATSDSGSGSWDTQYF
TRBV24-1,15,TRBD1,many,TRBJ2-2,TGTGCCACCAGTGATACAGGGGGGAACACCGGGGAGCTGTTTTTT,CATSDTGGNTGELFF
TRBV10-3,15,TRBD1,many,TRBJ1-5,TGTGCCATCAGTGAGGGGACAGGGGGAAATCAGCCCCAGCATTTT,CAISEGTGGNQPQHF
TRBV11-2,13,-,once,TRBJ1-1,TGTGCCAGCAGCGTCGGGCGGGAAGCTGAAGCTTTCTTT,CASSVGREAEAFF
TRBV20-1,14,TRBD1,medium-sized,TRBJ2-7,TGCAGTGCTGGGACAGGGGACTCCTCCTACGAGCAGTACTTC,CSAGTGDSSYEQYF
TRBV7-8,15,TRBD1,few,TRBJ1-5,TGTGCCAGCAGCCCCGCGGGGACAGGCTATCAGCCCCAGCATTTT,CASSPAGTGYQPQHF
TRBV7-2,14,-,many,TRBJ2-2,TGTGCCAGCAGGGTCGCGGGACCGAACGGGGAGCTGTTTTTT,CASRVAGPNGELFF
TRBV20-1,13,-,many,TRBJ1-6,TGCAGTGCTACCCCCCGGCAGGGCTCACCCCTCCACTTT,CSATPRQGSPLHF
TRBV10-3,12,-,-,TRBJ1-1,TGTGCCAGCAGCCCGACTTGGACTGAAGCTTTCTTT,CASSPTWTEAFF
TRBV2,14,-,-,TRBJ1-6,TGTGCCAGCAGACCGGGACCGAGCAATCAGCCCCTCCACTTT,CASRPGPSNQPLHF
TRBV4-1,13,-,few,TRBJ2-7,TGCGCCAGCAGCCAAGATCTAGTTTACGAGCAGTACTTC,CASSQDLVYEQYF